The clone carrying this TCR beta chain was detected only a few times. Its target is unknown. The investigators amplified TCR beta CDR3 regions from RNA transcripts. A set of HTBI primers served as the primers for a first-round RT-PCR of the TCR CDR3. MiXCR, applied by TCRdb to the multiplex PCR reads, yields one record per CDR3 protein. The data hold 500,000 to 600,000 distinct CDR3 sequences, with about 20% observed a single time. The sample originates from a study of T cells in Graves' hyperthyroidism and ophthalmopathy. In the study overall: Peripheral blood was taken when the disease was first diagnosed, before any treatment began. General study points: Appearing also in blood were most of the thyroid clonotypes expanded above 0.001.

V shed 2 bases and J shed 2 bases, with 15 bases lying between them. The germline V gene has CDR1 SGHVS and CDR2 FQNEAQ. This CDR3 has 16 residues. Diagnostic decisions used clinical symptoms, serum thyroxine and TRAb, thyroid ultrasound and orbital computed tomography. This sample holds PBMCs from 8 to 10 ml fresh peripheral blood. Material for sequencing was blood. This chain joins TRBV7-8 and TRBJ1-1; maybe TRBD1 (5 bases). The sequence was obtained from a man aged 40-50 years with Graves' ophthalmopathy. CDR3 in amino acids: CASSLWMGPANTEAFF. CDR3 DNA: TGTGCCAGCAGCTTATGGATGGGGCCAGCCAACACTGAAGCTTTCTTT.